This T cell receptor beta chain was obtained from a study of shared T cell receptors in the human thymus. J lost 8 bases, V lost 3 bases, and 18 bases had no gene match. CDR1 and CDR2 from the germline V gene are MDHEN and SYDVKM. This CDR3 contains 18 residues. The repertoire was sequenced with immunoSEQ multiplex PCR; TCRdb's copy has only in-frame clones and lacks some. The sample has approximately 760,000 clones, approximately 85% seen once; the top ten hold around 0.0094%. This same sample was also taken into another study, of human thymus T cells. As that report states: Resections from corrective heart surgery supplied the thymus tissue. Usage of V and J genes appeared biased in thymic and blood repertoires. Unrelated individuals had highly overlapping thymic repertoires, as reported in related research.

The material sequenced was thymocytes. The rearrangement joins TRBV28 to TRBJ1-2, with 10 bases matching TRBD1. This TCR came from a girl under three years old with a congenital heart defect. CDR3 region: CASSFESSWTGGLFGYTF. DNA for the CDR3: TGTGCCAGCAGTTTCGAAAGTAGTTGGACAGGGGGGCTTTTCGGCTACACCTTC.